This T cell receptor (beta chain) was identified in a study of shared clonotypes between healthy human individuals. Study results and limitations: What naive subsets generally showed was a larger estimated richness than memory subsets showed. The four-donor shared clonotypes exceeded non-shared clonotypes in generation probability, with non-shared ones scoring lower. The genetic and exposure-history diversity represented was limited by few donors.

CDR1 and CDR2 (germline): MDHEN, SYDVKM. J gave up 4 bases and V 6 bases, and 9 bases lay outside the gene matches. This CDR3 is built from 15 residues. Repertoires were generated with immunoSEQ multiplex PCR, while TCRdb's copy carries only in-frame clones and drops some. The repertoire holds 2.3 million or so clones, with more than 80% as singletons. As for this clone: What it recognizes is unknown.

This sequence joins TRBV28 and TRBJ2-3, with 8 bases lining up with TRBD2. Material for sequencing was naive CD4+ T cells from PBMCs. The subset is: CD45RA+ positively selected. This clonotype originated in a man aged 18 to 29 in good health. Some clones in this sample may be carry-over from other donors' samples. This CDR3 reads CASSLPAGAADTQYF. CDR3 nucleotides: TGTGCCAGCAGCTTACCAGCGGGAGCCGCAGATACGCAGTATTTT.